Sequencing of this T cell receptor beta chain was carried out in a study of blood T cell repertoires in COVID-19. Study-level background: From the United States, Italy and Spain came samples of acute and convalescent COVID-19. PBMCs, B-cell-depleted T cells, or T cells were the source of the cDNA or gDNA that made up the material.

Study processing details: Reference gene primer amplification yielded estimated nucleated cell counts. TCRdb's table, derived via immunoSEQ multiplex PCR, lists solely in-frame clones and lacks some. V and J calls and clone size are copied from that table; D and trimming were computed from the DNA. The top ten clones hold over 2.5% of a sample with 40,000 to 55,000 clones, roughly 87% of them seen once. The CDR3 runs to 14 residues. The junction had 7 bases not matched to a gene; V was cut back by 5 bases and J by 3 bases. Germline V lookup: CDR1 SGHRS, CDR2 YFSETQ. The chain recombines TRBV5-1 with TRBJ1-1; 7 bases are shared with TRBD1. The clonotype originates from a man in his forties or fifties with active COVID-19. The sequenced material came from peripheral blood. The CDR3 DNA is TGCGCCAGCAGAGACAGGGAAAGATACACTGAAGCTTTCTTT. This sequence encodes CASRDRERYTEAFF.